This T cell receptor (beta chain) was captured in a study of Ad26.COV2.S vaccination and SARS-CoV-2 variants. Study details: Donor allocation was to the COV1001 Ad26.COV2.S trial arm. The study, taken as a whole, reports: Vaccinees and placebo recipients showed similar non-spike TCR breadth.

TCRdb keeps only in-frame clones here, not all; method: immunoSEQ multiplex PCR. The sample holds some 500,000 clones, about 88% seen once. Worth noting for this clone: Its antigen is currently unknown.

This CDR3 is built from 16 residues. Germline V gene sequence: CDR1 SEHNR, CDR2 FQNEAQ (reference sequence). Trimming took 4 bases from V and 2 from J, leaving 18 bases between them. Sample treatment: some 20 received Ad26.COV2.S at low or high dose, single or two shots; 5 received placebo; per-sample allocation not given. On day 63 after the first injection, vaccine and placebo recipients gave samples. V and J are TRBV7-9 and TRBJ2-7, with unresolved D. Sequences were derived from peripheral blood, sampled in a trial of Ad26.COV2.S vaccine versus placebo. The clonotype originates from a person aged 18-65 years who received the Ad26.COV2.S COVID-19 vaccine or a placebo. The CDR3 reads CASSSPTSAPTYEQYF. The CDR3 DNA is TGTGCCAGCAGCTCCCCGACCTCCGCCCCAACCTACGAGCAGTACTTC.